The clone carrying this T cell receptor beta chain was counted once. Its matching antigen is unknown. Samples: about 28 days before transplant, then days 30, 100 and 180 after. This sample is part of a study of T cell clonotyping in hematopoietic cell transplantation. Findings of the study overall: After transplant, recipient diversity fell while pathologically expanded clonotypes grew through day 180. Few recipient clonotypes overlapped donors; over 95% were de novo at given depth. No sorting was done, leaving CD4 and CD8 contributions mixed.

Method: immunoSEQ multiplex PCR; TCRdb's copy keeps in-frame clones and lacks some. This table holds about 10,000 clones, about 51% found once. The CDR3 length is 14 residues. Germline lookup yields CDR1 GTSNPN and CDR2 SVGIG (reference sequence). With 0 bases removed from V and 3 bases from J, the gap between germline ends came to 8 bases. The gene calls are TRBV30 and TRBJ2-2; D not certain. The material sequenced was peripheral blood mononuclear cells, taken 100 days after allogeneic stem cell transplant. The receptor comes from a female patient aged 45 to 65 who had an allogeneic stem cell transplant from an unrelated donor, so the T cells may come from the graft donor. Some clones in this sample may be carry-over from other donors' samples. CDR3 loop: CAWSVARYTGELFF. The CDR3 coding sequence is TGTGCCTGGAGTGTAGCCAGATACACCGGGGAGCTGTTTTTT.